The T cell receptor (beta chain) under discussion was sequenced for a study of OX40 agonist ivuxolimab in advanced cancers. Overall study context: A mean age of roughly 66 years, range about 20 to 90, was recorded, and under 85% were male. Partial responses were observed in three patients, of whom one had hepatocellular carcinoma and two had cutaneous melanoma. Study-wide results and caveats: Individuals who were partial responders at 0.1-3.0 mg/kg had clonal expansion that ranked among the lowest.

Sequencing was performed with immunoSEQ multiplex PCR; in TCRdb, only in-frame clones are kept and a portion is missing. Of about 83,000 clones in the sample, about 85% were seen once. On this clone: Its specificity is not known.

The CDR3 length is 14 residues. The germline gives CDR1 SGHRS, CDR2 YFSETQ. Unmatched junction bases numbered 2, after V lost 5 bases and J lost 4 bases. The receptor's source is an adult with an advanced solid tumor such as melanoma, head and neck, liver or kidney cancer. The material sequenced was CD4+ or CD8+ T cells sorted from blood, taken in a trial of the OX40 agonist ivuxolimab. The chain couples TRBV5-1 to TRBJ1-4, with 10 nucleotides matching TRBD1. This CDR3 reads CASSRDRGNEKLFF. The CDR3 DNA sequence: TGCGCCAGCAGTCGGGACAGGGGTAATGAAAAACTGTTTTTT.